This TCR beta chain appears in the sequencing data of a study of blood T cell repertoires in COVID-19. About the research overall: Researchers got acute and convalescent COVID-19 samples from the United States, Italy and Spain. The analysed material was cDNA or gDNA that came from T cells, B-cell-depleted T cells, or PBMCs.

CDR1 is SGHRS, CDR2 YFSETQ, per germline. The germline V and J ends were trimmed by 1 base and 1 base, with 8 bases remaining between them. CDR3 size: 14 residues. The assay was immunoSEQ multiplex PCR, and TCRdb's table has in-frame clones only and misses some. The sample yields under 100,000 clones, approximately 80% seen once. This chain connects TRBV5-1 to TRBJ1-1; unclear D gene. This receptor was identified in a woman in her 70s with acute or convalescent COVID-19. The specimen was peripheral blood. The CDR3 bases are TGCGCCAGCAGCTTGACACCTGCGAACACTGAAGCTTTCTTT. Translated: CASSLTPANTEAFF.